These T cell receptor beta chains were read from a single sample in a study of T cells after yellow fever vaccination. TCRdb passed the 5' RACE reads through MiXCR, listing each CDR3 protein once. The table includes some 110,000 distinct CDR3 sequences, more than 6.5% detected once. The source material was CD4+ T cells sorted from PBMCs, sampled around 10 days after the first yellow fever vaccination. The receptors derive from a man in his late teens or twenties who received the YFV17D yellow fever vaccine. The CDR3 runs from the conserved cysteine through the conserved F or W. The order of the fields is D gene, clone size, V gene, J gene, CDR3 protein, CDR3 DNA. A D gene is named only where the DNA matches it firmly. Only some rows state a clone size, as once, few, many or a class for expanded clones.

-	many	TRBV4-1	TRBJ1-1	CASSQVGGPGGVGTEAFF	TGCGCCAGCAGCCAAGTCGGTGGCCCGGGAGGGGTAGGGACTGAAGCTTTCTTT
-	-	TRBV7-2	TRBJ2-5	CASTPRGGATLRETQYF	TGTGCCAGCACCCCGCGAGGTGGGGCGACATTGAGGGAGACCCAGTACTTC
TRBD1	many	TRBV4-2	TRBJ2-7	CASSRGGTGSHEQYF	TGTGCCAGCAGCCGCGGAGGGACAGGGTCCCACGAGCAGTACTTC
-	few	TRBV7-2	TRBJ2-5	CASSLANAALGETQYF	TGTGCCAGCAGCTTAGCGAACGCGGCGCTGGGAGAGACCCAGTACTTC
TRBD1	many	TRBV5-1	TRBJ2-5	CASSPGTGMETQYF	TGCGCCAGCAGCCCGGGGACAGGGATGGAGACCCAGTACTTC
TRBD2	many	TRBV12-3/TRBV12-4	TRBJ2-3	CASSLSGGYNTQYF	TGTGCCAGCAGTTTAAGCGGGGGGTATAATACGCAGTATTTT
-	many	TRBV5-6	TRBJ2-6	CASTLSGANVLTF	TGTGCCAGCACTCTCTCTGGGGCCAACGTCCTGACTTTC
-	many	TRBV3-1	TRBJ1-3	CASSQGRAPGGDTIYF	TGTGCCAGCAGCCAAGGACGCGCCCCGGGGGGAGATACCATATATTTT
TRBD2	many	TRBV7-9	TRBJ2-1	CASSLGLAINYNEQFF	TGTGCCAGCAGCTTGGGACTAGCGATCAACTACAATGAGCAGTTCTTC
-	many	TRBV4-2	TRBJ2-7	CASSQDWGYEQYF	TGTGCCAGCAGCCAAGATTGGGGTTACGAGCAGTACTTC
-	many	TRBV29-1	TRBJ2-1	CSVGSHGGNEQFF	TGCAGCGTTGGAAGCCACGGTGGCAATGAGCAGTTCTTC
TRBD1	few	TRBV13	TRBJ2-7	CASSQTRDSSIWGTYEQYF	TGTGCCAGCAGTCAAACCCGGGACAGCTCTATCTGGGGCACCTACGAGCAGTACTTC
-	-	TRBV7-2	TRBJ1-2	CASSSGREHYAGYTF	TGTGCCAGCAGCTCAGGACGGGAACACTATGCGGGCTACACCTTC
-	many	TRBV29-1	TRBJ2-4	CSVAFRAASENIQYF	TGCAGCGTTGCCTTTCGGGCAGCAAGTGAAAACATTCAGTACTTC
TRBD1	many	TRBV7-8	TRBJ2-5	CATGTGQQETQYF	TGTGCCACGGGGACAGGCCAGCAAGAGACCCAGTACTTC
TRBD2	many	TRBV7-2	TRBJ2-5	CASSLDGGGAAETQYF	TGTGCCAGCAGCTTAGACGGCGGGGGGGCCGCGGAGACCCAGTACTTC
-	-	TRBV4-3	TRBJ2-6	CASSQVQVGLPGANVLTF	TGCGCCAGCAGCCAAGTCCAGGTTGGCCTCCCTGGGGCCAACGTCCTGACTTTC
TRBD2	many	TRBV6-4	TRBJ2-3	CASSDGAGASTDTQYF	TGTGCCAGCAGTGACGGAGCGGGGGCAAGCACAGATACGCAGTATTTT
-	medium-sized	TRBV5-1	TRBJ2-4	CASSLDGFRGKNIQYF	TGCGCCAGCAGCTTGGATGGTTTCAGGGGCAAAAACATTCAGTACTTC
TRBD2	-	TRBV20-1	TRBJ2-3	CSASDSGGADTQYF	TGCAGTGCTAGTGATAGCGGGGGGGCAGATACGCAGTATTTT
TRBD2	many	TRBV9	TRBJ2-3	CASSTAGTSGGADTQYF	TGTGCCAGCAGCACAGCCGGGACTAGCGGGGGAGCAGATACGCAGTATTTT
-	many	TRBV12-3/TRBV12-4	TRBJ2-7	CASSLSGIAEQYF	TGTGCCAGCAGTTTATCAGGGATAGCCGAGCAGTACTTC
TRBD1	few	TRBV4-3	TRBJ2-5	CASSQGLQGAETQYF	TGCGCCAGCAGCCAAGGCCTCCAGGGGGCGGAGACCCAGTACTTC
-	many	TRBV20-1	TRBJ1-3	CSAHTGAGNTIYF	TGCAGTGCCCATACGGGGGCTGGAAACACCATATATTTT
-	many	TRBV5-1	TRBJ2-1	CASSADQYSYNEQFF	TGCGCCAGCAGCGCGGACCAATACTCCTACAATGAGCAGTTCTTC
-	many	TRBV2	TRBJ1-3	CASKGVYGNTIYF	TGTGCCAGCAAGGGGGTTTATGGAAACACCATATATTTT
-	many	TRBV3-1	TRBJ1-3	CASSQGAWGTGNTIYF	TGTGCCAGCAGCCAGGGGGCCTGGGGCACTGGAAACACCATATATTTT
TRBD1	many	TRBV7-2	TRBJ2-4	CASTTRDRGTAKNIQYF	TGTGCCAGCACAACCCGGGACAGGGGTACCGCCAAAAACATTCAGTACTTC
-	many	TRBV5-1	TRBJ2-1	CASSVGAGASYNEQFF	TGCGCCAGCAGCGTGGGAGCAGGGGCGTCATACAATGAGCAGTTCTTC
-	many	TRBV12-3/TRBV12-4	TRBJ2-1	CASSPLGGINNEQFF	TGTGCCAGCAGTCCTCTAGGCGGGATCAACAATGAGCAGTTCTTC
-	many	TRBV7-2	TRBJ2-5	CASSLTQGRETQYF	TGTGCCAGCAGCTTAACCCAGGGGAGAGAGACCCAGTACTTC
TRBD1	few	TRBV12-3/TRBV12-4	TRBJ2-1	CASRGTGRYEQFF	TGTGCCAGCAGAGGGACAGGCCGCTATGAGCAGTTCTTC
TRBD1	few	TRBV7-3	TRBJ1-2	CASSATGDYGYTF	TGTGCCAGCAGCGCTACAGGGGATTATGGCTACACCTTC
TRBD1	-	TRBV4-3	TRBJ1-6	CASSQGTGRSPLHF	TGCGCCAGCAGCCAAGGGACAGGTCGATCACCCCTCCACTTT
-	few	TRBV24-1	TRBJ2-7	CATSDLPGTAIMYEQYF	TGTGCCACCAGTGATTTGCCCGGTACAGCCATCATGTACGAGCAGTACTTC
TRBD2	-	TRBV4-3	TRBJ2-5	CASSQDPGAGGETQYF	TGCGCCAGCAGCCAAGATCCCGGGGCGGGAGGTGAGACCCAGTACTTC
-	few	TRBV14	TRBJ1-3	CASSHGTRGNTIYF	TGTGCCAGCAGCCACGGGACACGTGGAAACACCATATATTTT
-	once	TRBV20-1	TRBJ1-1	CSARDPSPKDAFF	TGCAGTGCTAGAGATCCGTCCCCCAAGGATGCTTTCTTT
-	many	TRBV19	TRBJ2-3	CASSTGRWSTDTQYF	TGTGCCAGTAGTACGGGACGATGGAGCACAGATACGCAGTATTTT
-	many	TRBV5-4	TRBJ1-3	CASSLAQGNTIYF	TGTGCCAGCAGCTTGGCCCAGGGCAACACCATATATTTT
-	many	TRBV5-1	TRBJ1-1	CASSSQGNTEAFF	TGCGCCAGCAGCTCTCAGGGGAACACTGAAGCTTTCTTT